This TCR beta chain was sequenced during a study of cytomegalovirus exposure and HLA in healthy donors (dated 2017 in TCRdb). Regarding the study in general: An earlier analysis of approximately 640 of the donors reported 250 to 350 Gb of sequence data and some 120 million unique TCR beta sequences from about 200 million T cells. An early release that covered fewer than 800 HLA-typed donors contained 250 to 350 gigabases of sequencing data and 80 million or so unique TCR sequences. Of the 350 to 400 genotyped donors, 65% to 90% fell in the genetic ancestry cluster associated with self-reported Caucasian donors. The study aimed to test whether cataloging public T cell receptors could reveal signatures of past pathogen exposure. The study profiled the T cell repertoires of 500 to 800 subjects by immunosequencing and related them to cytomegalovirus serostatus. In addition to the first cohort of about 650 subjects, a separate validation cohort of some 120 different subjects was used. To predict cytomegalovirus infection status, the study combined high-throughput TCR immunosequencing, statistical association of individual TCRs with disease status, and machine learning. A later analysis re-analyzed previously published TCR beta repertoires from 500 to 700 donors and added high-resolution HLA genotyping to study TCR occurrence patterns. In the later analysis, no new phenotypic data were used to find candidate immune exposures; instead, reliance was placed on TCR beta sequences and their occurrence across donors. To decide whether each TCR beta V gene segment behaved as functional or pseudogenic, an earlier analysis of some 600 of the donors relied on high-throughput TCR beta sequencing. Alongside the repertoire data, information on donor age, sex, ethnicity and CMV serostatus was compiled. In a later genetic analysis, genome-wide SNP genotypes for about 55% of the 666 donors were used, and that subset was treated as a discovery cohort. Every discovery cohort repertoire had been produced on one sequencing platform. Class I and class II HLA loci were covered by the typing at four-digit resolution. Typing coverage differed by locus: A, B, C, DRB1 and DQB1 were typed in about 629-630 donors, DQA1 in around 500, DPA1 in roughly 590, and DPB1 in just under 490. Roughly 5 DR-DQ haplotypes were treated as single units for association and clustering because of strong linkage in the cohort. Across approximately 420 genotyped donors of the cohort, an average of about 240,000 unique TCR beta nucleotide sequences per donor were sequenced, and roughly a sixth of those sequences were non-productive.

Here is what the overall study found, with its caveats: Presence/absence analyses assumed roughly uniform sequencing depth across donors, an assumption that may not hold. Specific HLA alleles were associated with 16,951 TCR beta sequences at a false discovery rate of 0.05 in a later analysis. Because the 87-base-pair reads could not distinguish some IMGT-functional V segments, including TRBV6-2 and TRBV6-3, those segments were excluded. Assigning TCR associations to individual alleles was difficult when HLA alleles, especially DR and DQ, strongly co-occurred. Because counts were too low, about 17 rarely observed V segments, including chromosome 9 orphons, were excluded from the earlier analysis of a few hundred of the donors. Because HLA typing was missing for some donors at each locus, association tests included only the typed subset. For the cohort, immune exposure information was limited to CMV serostatus. A cluster of highly shared sequence variants was judged likely to represent a technical artifact of the sequencing pipeline. A few of the identified cytomegalovirus-associated TCR beta chains were confirmed in vitro to be specific for cytomegalovirus antigens. A later genetic analysis reported fewer N-insertions in productive TCRs among donors in an Asian-associated ancestry cluster than the approximately 670-donor mean. The cohort was sequenced for TCR beta chains only, and without alpha or paired-chain data the features that could be detected were limited. Compared with equally common non-associated chains, HLA-associated TCR beta chains in a later analysis were more clonally expanded and had lower generation probabilities. A further reported finding was that TCR beta sequences accurately predicted the HLA-A and HLA-B alleles for most subjects in the first cohort. In the study, some 160 TCR beta chains were listed as associated with cytomegalovirus. Correlated functional status among segregating V segments might be attributable to linkage disequilibrium, but an unknown experimental factor could not be ruled out. Across donors, most TCR sequences were observed very rarely, whereas some public TCRs were present in many individuals. Cytomegalovirus status was reported to be diagnosed by the classifier with high specificity and sensitivity in both the original and validation cohorts. In a later analysis, most CMV-associated TCR beta chains were found to appear HLA-restricted, with HLA associations seemingly driven largely by CMV exposure. In an earlier analysis of 450 to 750 of the donors, most TCR beta V segments appeared in productive rearrangements about 90% or about 30% of the time, broadly matching IMGT annotations. Several of the top co-occurrence clusters appeared to be linked to parvovirus B19, influenza, CMV and Epstein-Barr virus, according to a later analysis. According to the authors, the approach could potentially be generalized to other disease states and immunological phenotypes. V-gene and J-gene trimming of TCR beta chains was associated with a missense DCLRE1C variant in a later genetic analysis, and the association was replicated in an independent cohort. In a later analysis, TCR association rates were found to vary across HLA loci, with the most associated TCRs seen for DRB1 alleles and the fewest for HLA-C alleles.

Libraries were prepared through the immunoSEQ multiplex PCR assay. For the multiplex PCR, a mixture combining 60 forward primers for TCR Vbeta segments and 13 reverse primers for TCR Jbeta segments was used. Amplification of the CDR3 region of rearranged TCR beta genes was performed with a multiplex PCR assay on genomic DNA. The Illumina HiSeq System was used to sequence the amplified TCR beta libraries as 87-base-pair reads. Regarding the original processing steps: A later analysis tallied tens of millions of unique TCR beta chains across the approximately 670 repertoires, and 10 million to 11 million of those chains were shared by two or more donors. To remove PCR and sequencing errors, raw reads were error-corrected and collapsed into unique sequences using a nearest-neighbor algorithm that merged closely related sequences. V, D and J gene segments were assigned by aligning CDR3 sequences to IMGT reference sequences. For a sequence to be retained, at least a six-nucleotide match to both a V gene segment and a J gene segment was required. A rearrangement counted as productive if the CDR3 had no stop codons and remained in frame with V and J, and every other rearrangement counted as non-productive. CDR3 was defined according to IMGT convention as the region running from the second conserved V-encoded cysteine to the conserved J-encoded phenylalanine. Sequences without an unambiguous match to a single V gene segment were excluded from the earlier analysis of 587 of the donors. An earlier analysis of a few hundred of the donors classified V segments as functional when productive rearrangements were above 56.7% and as segregating when the standard deviation between donors was above 5%. A statistical classification framework was built to diagnose cytomegalovirus status from the catalog of TCR beta chain sequences. V and J gene assignment, in a later analysis, came from comparing TCR nucleotide sequences with IMGT/GENE-DB human TR gene sequences. In a later analysis, CDR3 sequences and most-parsimonious VDJ recombination scenarios were assigned using the TCRdist pipeline. In a later analysis, every TCR beta chain was defined by the combination of its CDR3 amino acid sequence and its V-gene family, and reads without a unique V-gene family were dropped. In a later analysis, 450 to 600 highly shared, low-generation-probability nucleotide sequences were removed to address suspected cross-contamination and a sequencing artifact. A later analysis calculated a clonal expansion index for each public chain from normalized within-repertoire ranks of inferred template counts. In a later analysis, generation probabilities were computed with a VDJ recombination model fitted to out-of-frame rearrangements, and the resulting probabilities were checked against IGoR. Hypergeometric tests were used in a later analysis to score TCR-TCR, TCR-HLA and TCR-CMV co-occurrence, with a repertoire-size bias correction applied to the TCR pairs. False discovery rates were estimated in a later analysis by permuting HLA or CMV assignments 20 times. In a later analysis, co-occurring TCRs were grouped using DBSCAN, with TCRdist sequence similarity added in when clustering inside HLA-allele-positive subsets. For co-occurrence clustering, repertoires with fewer than 30,000 or more than 120,000 public chains were excluded, along with roughly five repertoires with anomalous nucleotide sharing. Entries here come from immuneACCESS through TCRdb and include only in-frame sequences with V and J called. Some clones fail to appear in such tables; in the studies checked, an unresolved V gene covers under half of the shortfall, and the cause of the remainder is unknown. The V and J calls and clone size were taken over from that table, and D and trimming were inferred from the DNA. Within this sample are 97,000 or so clones, with roughly 85% of them counted one time only. The ten largest clones capture roughly 2.6% of the sample.

The CDR3 covers 14 residues, taking in both the cysteine and the phenylalanine. Only CDR3 DNA remains: 42 bases, in frame from the first base. The germline V gene yields KGHSH for CDR1 and LQKENI for CDR2. The germline ends are 14 bases apart after V is trimmed by 2 bases and J by 8 bases. Of note for this clone: The antigen this receptor binds is unknown. The sample holds no much larger clone one base away, and base qualities are not on file.

The cohort was made up of 500 to 800 healthy bone marrow donors. Cohort members were all nominally healthy when sampled, although unrecorded immune exposures were likely present. The donor was CMV seronegative and belonged to the group of 352 seronegative cohort members. A peripheral blood sample was provided by each donor, and peripheral blood mononuclear cells were used for TCR beta sequencing. Genomic DNA was extracted from the blood cell samples with the Qiagen DNeasy Blood Extraction Kit. The sequence derives from a man aged 40-49 years in good health and CMV-seronegative. Sequencing used PBMCs. The V and J segments used are TRBV18 and TRBJ2-3; the D gene is perhaps TRBD1, from 5 matching bases. The DNA is TGTGCCAGCTCACCAGGGATTAGGGGCGGTACGCAGTATTTT. It codes for CASSPGIRGGTQYF.